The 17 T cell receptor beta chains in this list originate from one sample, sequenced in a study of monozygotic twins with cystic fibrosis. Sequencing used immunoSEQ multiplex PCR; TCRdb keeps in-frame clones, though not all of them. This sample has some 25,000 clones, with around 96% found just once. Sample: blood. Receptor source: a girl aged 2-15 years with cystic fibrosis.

The CDR3 sequence is CASSRGALAGEYYEQYF. CDR3 in DNA: TGTGCCAGCAGCCGAGGGGCACTAGCGGGAGAATATTACGAGCAGTACTTC. The genes are TRBV7-9 and TRBJ2-7; 11 bases align to TRBD2. From germline, CDR1 is SEHNR and CDR2 FQNEAQ (reference sequence). The junction had 13 bases not matched to a gene; V was cut back by 5 bases and J by 4 bases. This CDR3 comprises 17 residues.

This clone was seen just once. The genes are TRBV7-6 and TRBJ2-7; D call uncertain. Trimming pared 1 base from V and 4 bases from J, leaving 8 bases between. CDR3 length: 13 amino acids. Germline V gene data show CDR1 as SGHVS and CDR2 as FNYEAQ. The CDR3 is CASSLDQQYEQYF. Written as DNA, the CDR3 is TGTGCCAGCAGCTTAGACCAGCAATACGAGCAGTACTTC.

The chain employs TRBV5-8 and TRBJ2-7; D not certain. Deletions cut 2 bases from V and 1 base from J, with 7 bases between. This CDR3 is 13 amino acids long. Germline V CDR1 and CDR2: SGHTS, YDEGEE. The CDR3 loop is CASSLGRSYEQYF. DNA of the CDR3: TGTGCCAGCAGCTTAGGCAGGTCCTACGAGCAGTACTTC.

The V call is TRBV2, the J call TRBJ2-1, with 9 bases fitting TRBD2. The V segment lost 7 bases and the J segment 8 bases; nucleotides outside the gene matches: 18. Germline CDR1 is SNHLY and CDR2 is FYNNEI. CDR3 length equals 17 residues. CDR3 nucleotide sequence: TGTGCCAGCATTGGGCTAGCGGGGACGGGGCATGGAGATGAGCAGTTCTTC. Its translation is CASIGLAGTGHGDEQFF.

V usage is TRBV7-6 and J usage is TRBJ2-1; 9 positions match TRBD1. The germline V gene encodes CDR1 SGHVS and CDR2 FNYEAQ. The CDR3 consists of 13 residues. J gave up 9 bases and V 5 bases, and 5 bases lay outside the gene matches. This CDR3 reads CASSIGQGPEQFF. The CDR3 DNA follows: TGTGCCAGCAGCATTGGACAGGGGCCTGAGCAGTTCTTC.

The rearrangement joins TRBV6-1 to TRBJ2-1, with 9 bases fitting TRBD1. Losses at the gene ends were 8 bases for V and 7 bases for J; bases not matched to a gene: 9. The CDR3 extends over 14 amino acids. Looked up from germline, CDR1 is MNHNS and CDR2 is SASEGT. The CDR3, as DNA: TGTGCCAGCTGGTCCCGGGACAGGGTGAATGAGCAGTTCTTC. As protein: CASWSRDRVNEQFF.

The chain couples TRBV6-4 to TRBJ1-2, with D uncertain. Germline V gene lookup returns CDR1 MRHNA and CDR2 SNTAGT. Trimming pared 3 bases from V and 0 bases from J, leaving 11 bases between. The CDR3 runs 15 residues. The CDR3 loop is CASSEGIVSNYGYTF. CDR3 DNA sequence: TGTGCCAGCAGTGAAGGAATAGTGTCTAACTATGGCTACACCTTC.

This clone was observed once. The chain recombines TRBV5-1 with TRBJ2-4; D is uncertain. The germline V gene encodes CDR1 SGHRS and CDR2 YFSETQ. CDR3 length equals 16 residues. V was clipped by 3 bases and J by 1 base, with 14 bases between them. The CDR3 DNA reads TGCGCCAGCAGCTCATCCCCCGCCAGGGCCAAAAACATTCAGTACTTC. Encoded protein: CASSSSPARAKNIQYF.

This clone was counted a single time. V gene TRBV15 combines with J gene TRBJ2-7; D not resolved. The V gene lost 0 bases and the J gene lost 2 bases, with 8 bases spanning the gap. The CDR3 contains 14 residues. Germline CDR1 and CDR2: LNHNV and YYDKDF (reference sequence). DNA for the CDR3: TGTGCCACCAGCAGAGATTTACAGACCTACGAGCAGTACTTC. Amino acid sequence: CATSRDLQTYEQYF.

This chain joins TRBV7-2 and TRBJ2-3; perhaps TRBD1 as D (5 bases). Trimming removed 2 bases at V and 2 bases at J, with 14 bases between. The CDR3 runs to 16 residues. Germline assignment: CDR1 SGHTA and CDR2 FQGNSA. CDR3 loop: CASSLLGLGDTDTQYF. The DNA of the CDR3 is TGTGCCAGCAGCTTACTCGGTCTAGGGGACACAGATACGCAGTATTTT.

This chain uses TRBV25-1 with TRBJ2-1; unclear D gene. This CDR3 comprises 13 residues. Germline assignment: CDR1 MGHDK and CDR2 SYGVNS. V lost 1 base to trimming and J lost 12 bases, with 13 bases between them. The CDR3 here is CASSESKAGGQFF. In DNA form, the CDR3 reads TGTGCCAGCAGTGAATCTAAGGCAGGCGGGCAGTTCTTC.

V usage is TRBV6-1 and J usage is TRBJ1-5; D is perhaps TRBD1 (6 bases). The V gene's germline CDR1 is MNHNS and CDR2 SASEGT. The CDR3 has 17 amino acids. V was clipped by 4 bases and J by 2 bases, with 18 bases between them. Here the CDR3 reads CASSGRQEVFGNQPQHF. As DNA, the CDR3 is TGTGCCAGCAGTGGCCGACAGGAGGTTTTCGGCAATCAGCCCCAGCATTTT.

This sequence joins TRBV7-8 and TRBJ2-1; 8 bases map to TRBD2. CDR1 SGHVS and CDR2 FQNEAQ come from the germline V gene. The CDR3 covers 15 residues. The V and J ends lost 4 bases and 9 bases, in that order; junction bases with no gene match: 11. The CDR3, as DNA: TGTGCCAGCAGCTCGAGCGGGAGATTCCAGAGTGAGCAGTTCTTC. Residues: CASSSSGRFQSEQFF. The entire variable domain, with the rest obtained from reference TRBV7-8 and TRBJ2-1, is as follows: GAGVSQSPRYKVAKRGQDVALRCDPISGHVSLFWYQQALGQGPEFLTYFQNEAQLDKSGLPSDRFFAERPEGSVSTLKIQRTQQEDSAVYLCASSSSGRFQSEQFFGPGTRLTVL.

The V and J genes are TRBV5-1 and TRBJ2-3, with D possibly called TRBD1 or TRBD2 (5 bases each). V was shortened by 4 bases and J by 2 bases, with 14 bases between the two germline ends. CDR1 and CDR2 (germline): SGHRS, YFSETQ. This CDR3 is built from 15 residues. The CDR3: CASSRDPGATDTQYF. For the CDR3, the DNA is TGCGCCAGCAGCCGGGACCCGGGCGCCACAGATACGCAGTATTTT.

DNA of the CDR3: TGCGCCAGCAGCGGTCCGGGACTAGCGGGAGCGGAGACCCAGTACTTC. Amino acids: CASSGPGLAGAETQYF. This chain uses TRBV5-1 with TRBJ2-5; 14 bases match TRBD2. The CDR3 is made up of 16 amino acids. V dropped 4 bases and J dropped 5; count of bases not matched to a gene: 7. Looked up from germline, CDR1 is SGHRS and CDR2 is YFSETQ.

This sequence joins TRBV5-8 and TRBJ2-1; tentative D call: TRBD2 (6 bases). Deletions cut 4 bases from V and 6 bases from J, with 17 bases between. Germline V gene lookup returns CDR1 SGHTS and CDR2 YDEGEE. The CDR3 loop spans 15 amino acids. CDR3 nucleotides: TGTGCCAGCAGCCCTATGGGGGGATTGGGCAATGAGCAGTTCTTC. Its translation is CASSPMGGLGNEQFF.

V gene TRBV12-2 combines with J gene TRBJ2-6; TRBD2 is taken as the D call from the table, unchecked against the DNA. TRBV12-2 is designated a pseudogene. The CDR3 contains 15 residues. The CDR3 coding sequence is TGTGCAAGTCGTCGTTTAGTCTCTGGGGCCAACGTCCTGACTTTC. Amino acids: CASRRLVSGANVLTF.